This T cell receptor (beta chain) was recorded in a study of cytomegalovirus exposure and HLA in healthy donors. Overall study results and limits: Data from an earlier analysis indicated that most TCR beta V segments were productive either about 90% or about 30% of the time. A later look showed TCR association rates differing by HLA locus, highest for DRB1 and lowest for HLA-C. Testing in vitro showed a few CMV-associated chains specific for CMV antigens.

On this clone: Its specificity is unknown.

The CDR3 runs 14 residues. V was trimmed by 3 bases and J by 4 bases, leaving 9 bases between them. Germline V CDR1 and CDR2: MNHEY, SMNVEV (reference sequence). PCR used 60 Vbeta primers and 13 Jbeta primers. Per the study methods: Roughly 81 million unique TCR beta chains, some 11 million shared, were counted in a later analysis. Measured with immunoSEQ multiplex PCR; TCRdb has only the in-frame clones, and not every one. V, J and clone size are taken as reported in that table, and D and trimming were inferred from the DNA itself. The profile covers about 160,000 clones, with more than 65% appearing a single time and approximately 1.2% taken by the ten largest.

The sequenced sample was PBMCs. This clonotype originated in a man under 40 in good health and CMV-seronegative. The chain joins TRBV27 to TRBJ2-2; possibly TRBD1 for D (6 bases). The CDR3 sequence: CASSFAGVTGELFF. The CDR3, as DNA: TGTGCCAGCAGTTTTGCAGGGGTCACCGGGGAGCTGTTTTTT.